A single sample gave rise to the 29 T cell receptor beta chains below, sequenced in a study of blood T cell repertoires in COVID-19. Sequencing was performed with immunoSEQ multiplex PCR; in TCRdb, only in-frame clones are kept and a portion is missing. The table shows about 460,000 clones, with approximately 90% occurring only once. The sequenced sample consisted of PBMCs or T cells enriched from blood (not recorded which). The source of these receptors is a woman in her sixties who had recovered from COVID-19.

The CDR3 sequence is CASSSQGWLEQYF. The CDR3 coding sequence is TGTGCCAGCAGCTCACAGGGCTGGCTCGAGCAGTACTTC. The gene calls are TRBV2 and TRBJ2-7; TRBD1 is a possible D gene (6 bases). V gave up 6 bases and J gave up 6 bases, with 15 bases separating them. The CDR3 loop spans 13 amino acids. Germline loops: CDR1 SNHLY, CDR2 FYNNEI.

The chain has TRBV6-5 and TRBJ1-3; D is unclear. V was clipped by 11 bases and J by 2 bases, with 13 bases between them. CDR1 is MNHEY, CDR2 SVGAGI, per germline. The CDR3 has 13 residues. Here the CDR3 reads CAARTGPGNTIYF. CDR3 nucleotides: TGTGCCGCCAGAACGGGTCCTGGAAACACCATATATTTT.

As DNA, the CDR3 is TGTGCCAGCAGCTCCAGGGGGCTGTACAATGAGCAGTTCTTC. Its translation: CASSSRGLYNEQFF. The chain has TRBV9 and TRBJ2-1; 8 bases agree with TRBD1. Per germline, CDR1 SGDLS and CDR2 YYNGEE. The ends lost 4 bases at V and 4 bases at J; junction bases unmatched: 4. There are 14 residues in the CDR3. The full variable domain, completed using reference TRBV9 and TRBJ2-1, is DSGVTQTPKHLITATGQRVTLRCSPRSGDLSVYWYQQSLDQGLQFLIQYYNGEERAKGNILERFSAQQFPDLHSELNLSSLELGDSALYFCASSSRGLYNEQFFGPGTRLTVL.

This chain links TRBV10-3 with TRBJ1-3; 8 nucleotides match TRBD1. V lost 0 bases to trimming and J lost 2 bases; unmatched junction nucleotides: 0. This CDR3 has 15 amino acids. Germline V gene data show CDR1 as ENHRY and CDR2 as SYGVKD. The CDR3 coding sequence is TGTGCCATCAGTGAGTCGGACAGGGCTGGAAACACCATATATTTT. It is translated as CAISESDRAGNTIYF.

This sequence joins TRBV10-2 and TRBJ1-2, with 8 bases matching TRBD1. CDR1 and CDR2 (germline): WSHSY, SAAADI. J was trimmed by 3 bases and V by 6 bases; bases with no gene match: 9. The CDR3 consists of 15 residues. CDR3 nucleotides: TGCGCCAGCAGACCCGGGACAGGAACCTACTATGGCTACACCTTC. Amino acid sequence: CASRPGTGTYYGYTF.

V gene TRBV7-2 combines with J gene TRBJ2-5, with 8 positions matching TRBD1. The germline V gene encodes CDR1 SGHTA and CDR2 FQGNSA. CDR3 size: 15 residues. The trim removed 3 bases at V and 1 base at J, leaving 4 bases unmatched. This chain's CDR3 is CASSLDRVTQETQYF. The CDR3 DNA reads TGTGCCAGCAGCTTGGACAGGGTAACCCAAGAGACCCAGTACTTC.

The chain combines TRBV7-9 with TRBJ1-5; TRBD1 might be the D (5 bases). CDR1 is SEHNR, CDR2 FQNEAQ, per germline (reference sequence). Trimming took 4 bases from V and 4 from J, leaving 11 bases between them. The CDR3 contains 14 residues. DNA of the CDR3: TGTGCCAGCAGCTCTGGACACCCAAATCAGCCCCAGCATTTT. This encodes CASSSGHPNQPQHF.

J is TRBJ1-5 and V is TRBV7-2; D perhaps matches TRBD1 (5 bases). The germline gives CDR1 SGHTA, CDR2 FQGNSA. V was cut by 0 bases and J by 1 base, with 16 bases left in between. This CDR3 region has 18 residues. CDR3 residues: CASSLAGGVEASNQPQHF. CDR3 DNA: TGTGCCAGCAGCTTAGCCGGAGGGGTGGAAGCGAGCAATCAGCCCCAGCATTTT.

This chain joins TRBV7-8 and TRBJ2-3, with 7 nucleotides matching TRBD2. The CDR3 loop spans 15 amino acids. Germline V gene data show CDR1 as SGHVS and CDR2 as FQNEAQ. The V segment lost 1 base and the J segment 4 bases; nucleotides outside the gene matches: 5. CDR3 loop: CASSLGGGGADTQYF. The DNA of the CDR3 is TGTGCCAGCAGCTTAGGAGGCGGGGGAGCAGATACGCAGTATTTT.

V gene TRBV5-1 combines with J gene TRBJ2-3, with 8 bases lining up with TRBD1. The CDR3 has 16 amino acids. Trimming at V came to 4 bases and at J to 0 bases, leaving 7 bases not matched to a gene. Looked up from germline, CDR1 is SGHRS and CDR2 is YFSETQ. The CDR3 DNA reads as TGCGCCAGCAGCGCCCGGACAGGGATCAGCACAGATACGCAGTATTTT. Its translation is CASSARTGISTDTQYF.

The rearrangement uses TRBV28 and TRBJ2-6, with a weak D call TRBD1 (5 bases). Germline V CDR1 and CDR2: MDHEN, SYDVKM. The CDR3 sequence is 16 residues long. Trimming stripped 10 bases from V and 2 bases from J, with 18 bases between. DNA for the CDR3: TGTGCCACCCCAGCTTCCAGGGCGCCTGGGGCCAACGTCCTGACTTTC. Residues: CATPASRAPGANVLTF. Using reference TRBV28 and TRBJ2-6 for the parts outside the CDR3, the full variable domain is DVKVTQSSRYLVKRTGEKVFLECVQDMDHENMFWYRQDPGLGLRLIYFSYDVKMKEKGDIPEGYSVSREKKERFSLILESASTNQTSMYLCATPASRAPGANVLTFGAGSRLTVL.

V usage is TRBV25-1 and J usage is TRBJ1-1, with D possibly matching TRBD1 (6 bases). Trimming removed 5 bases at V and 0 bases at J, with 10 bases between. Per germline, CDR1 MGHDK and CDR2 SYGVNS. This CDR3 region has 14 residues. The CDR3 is CASSPRGMNTEAFF. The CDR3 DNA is TGTGCCAGCAGTCCCAGGGGCATGAACACTGAAGCTTTCTTT. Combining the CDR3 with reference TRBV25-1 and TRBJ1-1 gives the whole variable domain EADIYQTPRYLVIGTGKKITLECSQTMGHDKMYWYQQDPGMELHLIHYSYGVNSTEKGDLSSESTVSRIRTEHFPLTLESARPSHTSQYLCASSPRGMNTEAFFGQGTRLTVV.

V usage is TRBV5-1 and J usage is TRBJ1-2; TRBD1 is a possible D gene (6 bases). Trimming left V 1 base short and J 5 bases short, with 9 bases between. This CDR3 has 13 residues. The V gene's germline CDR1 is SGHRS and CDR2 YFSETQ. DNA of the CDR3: TGCGCCAGCAGCTTGACAGGGCAGTATGGCTACACCTTC. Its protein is CASSLTGQYGYTF.

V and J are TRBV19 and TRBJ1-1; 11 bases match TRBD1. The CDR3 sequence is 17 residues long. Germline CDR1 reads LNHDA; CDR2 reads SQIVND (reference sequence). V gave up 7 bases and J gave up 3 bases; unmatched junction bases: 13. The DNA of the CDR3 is TGTGCCAGTAAAGCGTTGGACAGGGGGCGAGGACACACTGAAGCTTTCTTT. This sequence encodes CASKALDRGRGHTEAFF.

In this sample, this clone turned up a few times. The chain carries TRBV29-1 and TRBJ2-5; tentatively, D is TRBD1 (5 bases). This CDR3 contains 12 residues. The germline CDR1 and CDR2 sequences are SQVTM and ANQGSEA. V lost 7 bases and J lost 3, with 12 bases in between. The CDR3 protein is CSETETEETQYF. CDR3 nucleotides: TGCAGCGAGACAGAGACCGAAGAGACCCAGTACTTC.

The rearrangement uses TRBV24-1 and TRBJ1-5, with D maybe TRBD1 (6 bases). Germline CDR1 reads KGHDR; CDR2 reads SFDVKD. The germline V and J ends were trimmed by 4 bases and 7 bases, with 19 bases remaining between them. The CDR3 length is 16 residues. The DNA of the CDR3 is TGTGCCACCAGTGACCCCCGACAGGCGCAGAGCCAGCCCCAGCATTTT. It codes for CATSDPRQAQSQPQHF.

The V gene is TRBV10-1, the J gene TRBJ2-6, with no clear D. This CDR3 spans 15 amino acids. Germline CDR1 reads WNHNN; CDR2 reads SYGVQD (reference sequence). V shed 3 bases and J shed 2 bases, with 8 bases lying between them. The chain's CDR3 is CASSDSGPGANVLTF. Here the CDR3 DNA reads TGCGCCAGCAGTGATTCGGGTCCTGGGGCCAACGTCCTGACTTTC.

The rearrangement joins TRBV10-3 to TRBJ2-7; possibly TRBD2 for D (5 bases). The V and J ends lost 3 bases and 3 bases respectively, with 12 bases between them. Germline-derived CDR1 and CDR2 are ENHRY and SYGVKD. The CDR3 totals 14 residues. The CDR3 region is CAISDEGFYYEQYF. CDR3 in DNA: TGTGCCATCAGTGATGAGGGATTCTACTACGAGCAGTACTTC.

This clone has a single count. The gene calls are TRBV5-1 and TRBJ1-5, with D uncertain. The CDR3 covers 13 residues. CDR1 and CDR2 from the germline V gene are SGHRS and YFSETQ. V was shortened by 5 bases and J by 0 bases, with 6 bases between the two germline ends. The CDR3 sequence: CASSPSSNQPQHF. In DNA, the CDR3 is TGCGCCAGCAGTCCGAGTAGCAATCAGCCCCAGCATTTT.

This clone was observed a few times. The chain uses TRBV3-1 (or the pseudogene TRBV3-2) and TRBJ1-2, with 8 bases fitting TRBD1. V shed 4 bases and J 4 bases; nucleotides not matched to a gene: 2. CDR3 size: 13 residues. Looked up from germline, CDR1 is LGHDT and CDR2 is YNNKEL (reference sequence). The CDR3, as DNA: TGTGCCAGCAGCCTAGGACAGGGCTATGGCTACACCTTC. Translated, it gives CASSLGQGYGYTF.

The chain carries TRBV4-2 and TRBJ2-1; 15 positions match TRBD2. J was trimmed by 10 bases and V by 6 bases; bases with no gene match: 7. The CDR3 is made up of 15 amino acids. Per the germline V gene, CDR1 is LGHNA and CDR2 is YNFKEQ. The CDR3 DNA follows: TGTGCCAGCAGAGGACTAGCGGGGGGGCAGCGGGAGCAGTTCTTC. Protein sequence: CASRGLAGGQREQFF.

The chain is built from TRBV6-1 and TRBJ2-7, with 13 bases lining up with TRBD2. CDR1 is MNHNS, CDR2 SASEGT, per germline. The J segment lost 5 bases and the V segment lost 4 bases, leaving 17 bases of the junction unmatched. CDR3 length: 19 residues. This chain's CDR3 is CASSGHSVGTSGVANEQYF. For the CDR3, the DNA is TGTGCCAGCAGTGGACACAGCGTTGGGACTAGCGGGGTGGCTAACGAGCAGTACTTC.

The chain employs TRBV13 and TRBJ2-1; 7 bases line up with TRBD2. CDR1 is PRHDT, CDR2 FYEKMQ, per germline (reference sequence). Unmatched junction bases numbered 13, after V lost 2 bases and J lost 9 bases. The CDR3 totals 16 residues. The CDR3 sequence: CASSLSIRPSGSEQFF. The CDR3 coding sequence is TGTGCCAGCAGCTTAAGTATTCGGCCTAGCGGTAGTGAGCAGTTCTTC.

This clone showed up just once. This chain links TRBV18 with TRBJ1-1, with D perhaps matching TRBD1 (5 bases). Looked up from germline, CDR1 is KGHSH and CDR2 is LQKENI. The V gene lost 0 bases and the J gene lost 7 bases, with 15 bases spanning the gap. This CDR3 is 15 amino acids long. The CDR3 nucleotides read TGTGCCAGCTCACCACCCAGCGGGCAGGGATTTGAAGCTTTCTTT. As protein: CASSPPSGQGFEAFF.

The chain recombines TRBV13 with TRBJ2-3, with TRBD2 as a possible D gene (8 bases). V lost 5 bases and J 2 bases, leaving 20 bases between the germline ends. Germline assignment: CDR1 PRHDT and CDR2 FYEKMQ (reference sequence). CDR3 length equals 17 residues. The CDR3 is CASSKGAGGLLTDTQYF. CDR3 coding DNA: TGTGCCAGCAGCAAGGGGGCGGGGGGCCTACTCACAGATACGCAGTATTTT.

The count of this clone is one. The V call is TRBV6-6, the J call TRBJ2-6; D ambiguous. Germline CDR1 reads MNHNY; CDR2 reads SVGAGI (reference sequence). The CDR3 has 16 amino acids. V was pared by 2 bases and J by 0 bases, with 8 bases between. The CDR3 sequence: CASSYPKSSGANVLTF. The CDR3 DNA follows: TGTGCCAGCAGTTACCCCAAGAGCTCTGGGGCCAACGTCCTGACTTTC.

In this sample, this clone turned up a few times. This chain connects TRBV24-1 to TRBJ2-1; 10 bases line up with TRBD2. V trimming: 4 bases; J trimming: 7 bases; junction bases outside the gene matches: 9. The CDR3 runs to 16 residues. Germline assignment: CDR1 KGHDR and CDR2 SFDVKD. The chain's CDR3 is CATSESGLADSNEQFF. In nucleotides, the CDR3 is TGTGCCACCAGTGAGTCCGGACTAGCGGATTCTAATGAGCAGTTCTTC.

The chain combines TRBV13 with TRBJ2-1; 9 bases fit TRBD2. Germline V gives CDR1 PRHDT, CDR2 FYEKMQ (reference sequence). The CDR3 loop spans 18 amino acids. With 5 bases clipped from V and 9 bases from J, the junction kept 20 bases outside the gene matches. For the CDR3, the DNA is TGTGCCAGCAGCCCCGTGGGCGCCCCTGGCGGGGGGGCGGGTGAGCAGTTCTTC. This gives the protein CASSPVGAPGGGAGEQFF.

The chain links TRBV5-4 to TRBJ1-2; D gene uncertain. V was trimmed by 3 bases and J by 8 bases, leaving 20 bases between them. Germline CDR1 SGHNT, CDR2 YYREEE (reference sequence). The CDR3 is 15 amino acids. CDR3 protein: CASSSRLRGPYGYTF. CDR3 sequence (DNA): TGTGCCAGCAGCTCCAGGTTGCGGGGTCCCTACGGCTACACCTTC.